This T cell receptor beta chain comes out of a study of control samples from healthy donors and cancer patients. CDR1 is MNHEY and CDR2 is SVGAGI in the germline V gene. The CDR3 contains 13 residues. Trimming took 6 bases from V and 7 from J; bases not matched to a gene: 4. Generated by immunoSEQ multiplex PCR, the TCRdb table keeps only in-frame clones and is missing some. Among roughly 120,000 clones listed, approximately 87% were seen once. The source is a young man in good health. The chain has TRBV6-5 and TRBJ1-5; 9 nucleotides agree with TRBD1. Specimen: blood. CDR3 bases: TGTGCCAGCAGCTCGGACAGGGGACAGCCCCAGCATTTT. This codes for CASSSDRGQPQHF.